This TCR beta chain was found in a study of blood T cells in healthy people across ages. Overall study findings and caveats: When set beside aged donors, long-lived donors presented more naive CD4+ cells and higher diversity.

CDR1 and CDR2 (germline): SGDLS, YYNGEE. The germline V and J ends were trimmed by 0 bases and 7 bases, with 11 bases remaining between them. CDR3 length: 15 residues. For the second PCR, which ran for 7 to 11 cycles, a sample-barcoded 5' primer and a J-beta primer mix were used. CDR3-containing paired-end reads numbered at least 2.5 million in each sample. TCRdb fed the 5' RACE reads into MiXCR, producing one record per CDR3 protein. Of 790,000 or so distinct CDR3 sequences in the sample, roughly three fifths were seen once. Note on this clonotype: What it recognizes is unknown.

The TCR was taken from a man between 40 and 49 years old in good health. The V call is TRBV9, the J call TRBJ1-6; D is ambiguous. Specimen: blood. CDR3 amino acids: CASSVDQERNSPLHF. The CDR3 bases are TGTGCCAGCAGCGTAGATCAGGAAAGAAATTCACCCCTCCACTTT.